These 11 T cell receptor beta chains originate from one sample sequenced in a study of T cells in Graves' hyperthyroidism and ophthalmopathy. TCR beta CDR3 regions were amplified from RNA transcripts. In the first-round RT-PCR of the TCR CDR3, the HTBI primer set was used. TCRdb passed the multiplex PCR reads through MiXCR, listing each CDR3 protein once. The data contain a few hundred thousand distinct CDR3 sequences, around 16% of them singletons. Sequencing input: blood. These receptors all stem from a woman between 40 and 55 years old with Graves' ophthalmopathy.

This clonotype occurred many times. The CDR3 spells CSARPLAGTYNEQFF. The CDR3 bases are TGCAGTGCTAGACCGCTAGCGGGGACCTACAATGAGCAGTTCTTC. The chain is built from TRBV20-1 and TRBJ2-1; 9 nucleotides agree with TRBD2. Germline V lookup: CDR1 DFQATT, CDR2 SNEGSKA (reference sequence). J lost 2 bases, V lost 2 bases, and 4 bases had no gene match. This CDR3 contains 15 residues.

This clonotype came up a few times. The gene calls are TRBV18 and TRBJ2-2, with 14 bases that match TRBD2. Germline CDR1 reads KGHSH; CDR2 reads LQKENI. The V gene end was trimmed by 5 bases and the J gene end by 7 bases; junction bases not matched to a gene: 3. This CDR3 region has 15 residues. CDR3 residues: CASSTGTSGSGELFF. In nucleotides, the CDR3 is TGTGCCAGCTCAACGGGGACTAGCGGGAGCGGGGAGCTGTTTTTT.

This clonotype was seen only a few times. The rearrangement uses TRBV5-4 and TRBJ2-7; 8 bases are shared with TRBD2. J was trimmed by 6 bases and V by 0 bases; bases with no gene match: 11. This CDR3 is built from 16 residues. CDR1 and CDR2 from the germline V gene are SGHNT and YYREEE (reference sequence). CDR3 residues: CASSLVGGRSLGEQYF. CDR3 DNA: TGTGCCAGCAGCTTGGTCGGCGGGAGGAGCCTCGGCGAGCAGTACTTC.

As concerns this clonotype: Given a much more abundant clone one base away, this may be a read error. Given the absence of the conserved phenylalanine or tryptophan at the CDR3 end, a read error is likely. The rearrangement links TRBV3-1 to TRBJ1-1; D call uncertain. V was clipped by 0 bases and J by 5 bases, with 10 bases between them. The CDR3 length is 14 residues. Germline V gene sequence: CDR1 LGHDT, CDR2 YNNKEL (reference sequence). The CDR3 here is CASSQDGVWTEAFL. The CDR3 DNA reads as TGTGCCAGCAGCCAAGATGGGGTGTGGACTGAAGCTTTCCTT.

In its sample, this clonotype was seen many times. This chain uses TRBV29-1 with TRBJ2-5; TRBD1 aligns across 8 bases. The CDR3 runs to 13 residues. The germline V gene has CDR1 SQVTM and CDR2 ANQGSEA. Trimming removed 6 bases from V and 5 bases from J; junction bases left unmatched: 8. This CDR3 is CSVAQGAGETQYF. The CDR3 nucleotides read TGCAGCGTGGCGCAGGGGGCGGGGGAGACCCAGTACTTC. Drawing the rest from reference TRBV29-1 and TRBJ2-5, the complete variable domain is SAVISQKPSRDICQRGTSLTIQCQVDSQVTMMFWYRQQPGQSLTLIATANQGSEATYESGFVIDKFPISRPNLTFSTLTVSNMSPEDSSIYLCSVAQGAGETQYFGPGTRLLVL.

This chain uses TRBV7-9 with TRBJ1-1; unclear D gene. The CDR3 is 14 amino acids. Deletions cut 1 base from V and 7 bases from J, with 13 bases between. Germline V CDR1 and CDR2: SEHNR, FQNEAQ (reference sequence). The DNA for the CDR3 is TGTGCCAGCAGCTTAGATTTCAGTTCTATTGAAGCTTTCTTT. Its translation is CASSLDFSSIEAFF.

This clonotype occurred many times. The chain has TRBV29-1 and TRBJ2-1; 7 nucleotides align to TRBD2. V was pared by 5 bases and J by 8 bases, with 9 bases of the junction left unmatched. CDR1 is SQVTM and CDR2 is ANQGSEA in the germline V gene. This CDR3 contains 13 residues. CDR3: CSVRRESGDEQFF. CDR3 bases: TGCAGCGTTAGGCGGGAGTCGGGCGATGAGCAGTTCTTC.

In its sample, this clonotype was seen many times. The rearrangement links TRBV5-1 to TRBJ2-7, with 9 bases lining up with TRBD1. V lost 1 base to trimming and J lost 3 bases; unmatched junction nucleotides: 11. The CDR3 runs to 17 residues. The germline V gene encodes CDR1 SGHRS and CDR2 YFSETQ. The CDR3 reads CASSLTGQWGQGYEQYF. DNA for the CDR3: TGCGCCAGCAGCTTGACCGGACAATGGGGACAGGGCTACGAGCAGTACTTC.

The V gene is TRBV29-1, the J gene TRBJ2-5; a possible D gene is TRBD1 (5 bases). The CDR3 spans 15 residues. Germline CDR1 and CDR2: SQVTM and ANQGSEA. V was trimmed by 5 bases and J by 5 bases, leaving 21 bases between them. The CDR3 nucleotides read TGCAGCGTTTATCAGGGTTCTGTGGTGTGGGAGACCCAGTACTTC. Its protein product is CSVYQGSVVWETQYF. The full variable domain, with the rest looked up from reference TRBV29-1 and TRBJ2-5, is SAVISQKPSRDICQRGTSLTIQCQVDSQVTMMFWYRQQPGQSLTLIATANQGSEATYESGFVIDKFPISRPNLTFSTLTVSNMSPEDSSIYLCSVYQGSVVWETQYFGPGTRLLVL.

The V call is TRBV5-1, the J call TRBJ2-5; D ambiguous. Deletions cut 0 bases from V and 4 bases from J, with 7 bases between. Germline V CDR1 and CDR2: SGHRS, YFSETQ. CDR3 size: 13 residues. The CDR3 region is CASSLGQIETQYF. The DNA of the CDR3 is TGCGCCAGCAGCTTGGGGCAGATAGAGACCCAGTACTTC.

V is TRBV29-1 and J is TRBJ2-3; weak D call: TRBD1 (5 bases). Germline-derived CDR1 and CDR2 are SQVTM and ANQGSEA. The CDR3 has 14 amino acids. Between the trimmed V and J ends, which lost 5 bases and 0 bases, there was a span of 12 bases. The CDR3 DNA reads TGCAGCGTTCTACAGGCAACGAGCACAGATACGCAGTATTTT. Its translation is CSVLQATSTDTQYF.